These 16 T cell receptor beta chains were all obtained from the same sample, sequenced in a study of blood T cell repertoires in COVID-19. Method: immunoSEQ multiplex PCR; TCRdb's copy keeps in-frame clones and lacks some. The data hold about 140,000 clones, with 85% observed a single time. The sample comprised peripheral blood. These receptors all stem from a human donor with acute or convalescent COVID-19. The donor label of this sample is uncertain.

The J gene is TRBJ1-2, the V gene TRBV27; tentatively, D is TRBD1 (6 bases). Trimming pared 4 bases from V and 8 bases from J, leaving 11 bases between. The CDR3 length is 12 residues. Per the germline V gene, CDR1 is MNHEY and CDR2 is SMNVEV (reference sequence). CDR3 DNA: TGTGCCAGCAGTTCGACAGGATACGGCTACACCTTC. It encodes CASSSTGYGYTF.

The rearrangement uses TRBV27 and TRBJ2-2; 11 nucleotides match TRBD1. Germline values: CDR1 MNHEY, CDR2 SMNVEV (reference sequence). The CDR3 covers 17 residues. V lost 1 base, J lost 1 base, and 2 bases stayed unmatched. This chain's CDR3 is CASSLLGQGVNTGELFF. Here the CDR3 DNA reads TGTGCCAGCAGTTTATTGGGACAGGGGGTGAACACCGGGGAGCTGTTTTTT.

The V gene is TRBV6-5, the J gene TRBJ1-1; 7 bases fit TRBD1. CDR3 length: 14 amino acids. Germline CDR1 is MNHEY and CDR2 is SVGAGI. V lost 2 bases, J lost 4 bases, and 4 bases stayed unmatched. The DNA of the CDR3 is TGTGCCAGCAGTTACGAGGGGGCCAGCACTGAAGCTTTCTTT. Amino acids: CASSYEGASTEAFF.

J is TRBJ1-6 and V is TRBV9, with TRBD1 matching 7 bases. CDR1 SGDLS and CDR2 YYNGEE come from the germline V gene. The V segment lost 4 bases and the J segment 8 bases; nucleotides outside the gene matches: 6. The CDR3 extends over 14 amino acids. CDR3 nucleotides: TGTGCCAGCAGCACAGGGGAGTCCTATTCACCCCTCCACTTT. It translates to CASSTGESYSPLHF.

CDR3: CASSFHTGGSNQPQHF. CDR3 bases: TGTGCCAGCAGCTTCCATACAGGGGGCAGCAATCAGCCCCAGCATTTT. The chain employs TRBV6-2 or TRBV6-3 and TRBJ1-5, with TRBD1 matching over 9 bases. This CDR3 has 16 residues. The V gene's germline CDR1 is MNHEY and CDR2 SVGEGT. V was pared by 6 bases and J by 1 base, with 7 bases of the junction left unmatched.

This clone was detected a few times. The chain is built from TRBV10-3 and TRBJ2-4; the match to TRBD1 covers 7 bases. Per the germline V gene, CDR1 is ENHRY and CDR2 is SYGVKD. The V gene end was trimmed by 3 bases and the J gene end by 5 bases; junction bases not matched to a gene: 1. The CDR3 is 13 residues long. The CDR3 is CAISDGQENIQYF. CDR3 coding DNA: TGTGCCATCAGTGACGGACAGGAAAACATTCAGTACTTC.

The chain has TRBV11-2 and TRBJ2-3; 8 nucleotides agree with TRBD2. Germline values: CDR1 SGHAT, CDR2 FQNNGV. This CDR3 comprises 16 residues. The J segment lost 6 bases and the V segment lost 1 base, leaving 9 bases of the junction unmatched. The CDR3 sequence: CASSLGPAGDHDTQYF. The CDR3 DNA reads as TGTGCCAGCAGCTTAGGACCAGCGGGAGACCACGATACGCAGTATTTT.

The genes are TRBV24-1 and TRBJ2-2; 7 bases align to TRBD1. Germline CDR1 reads KGHDR; CDR2 reads SFDVKD. The V and J ends lost 4 bases and 6 bases, in that order; junction bases with no gene match: 7. The CDR3 consists of 15 residues. In DNA, the CDR3 is TGTGCCACCAGTGACCCGAGACAGGGCCCCGGGGAGCTGTTTTTT. It yields the protein CATSDPRQGPGELFF.

The chain employs TRBV29-1 and TRBJ1-1, with D uncertain. The germline CDR1 and CDR2 sequences are SQVTM and ANQGSEA. Trimming stripped 7 bases from V and 3 bases from J, with 21 bases between. This CDR3 spans 15 amino acids. The CDR3 DNA sequence: TGCAGCGGCGTCGGAGAGGAATTCTCCTACACTGAAGCTTTCTTT. As protein: CSGVGEEFSYTEAFF.

The chain is built from TRBV5-1 and TRBJ1-5, with TRBD1 as a possible D gene (6 bases). The V and J ends lost 0 bases and 7 bases respectively, with 8 bases between them. The germline V gene has CDR1 SGHRS and CDR2 YFSETQ. The CDR3 has 13 amino acids. This CDR3 reads CASSLAGGQPQHF. The CDR3 nucleotides read TGCGCCAGCAGCTTGGCGGGGGGCCAGCCCCAGCATTTT.

The chain employs TRBV6-5 and TRBJ1-6, with D possibly TRBD1 on 5 matching bases. CDR1 is MNHEY and CDR2 is SVGAGI in the germline V gene. The CDR3 runs to 13 residues. Here the CDR3 DNA reads TGTGTCACCACCCCAGGGATCAATTCACCCCTCCACTTT. Translated: CVTTPGINSPLHF.

The chain links TRBV5-4 to TRBJ2-5; weak D call: TRBD1 (5 bases). The ends were cut back, 4 bases at V and 5 bases at J, with 15 bases in the middle. Germline V gene data show CDR1 as SGHNT and CDR2 as YYREEE (reference sequence). The CDR3 sequence is 14 residues long. CDR3 bases: TGTGCCAGCAGCGGGGCAGGGTCCACGGAGACCCAGTACTTC. This translates into CASSGAGSTETQYF. Based on the CDR3 plus reference TRBV5-4 and TRBJ2-5, the full variable domain is ETGVTQSPTHLIKTRGQQVTLRCSSQSGHNTVSWYQQALGQGPQFIFQYYREEENGRGNFPPRFSGLQFPNYSSELNVNALELDDSALYLCASSGAGSTETQYFGPGTRLLVL.

This clone was recorded once. The V call is TRBV19, the J call TRBJ2-7, with 7 bases aligning to TRBD1. Per the germline V gene, CDR1 is LNHDA and CDR2 is SQIVND (reference sequence). The CDR3 is made up of 14 amino acids. V shed 8 bases, J shed 0 bases, and the junction held 7 bases outside the gene matches. CDR3 region: CASRSGTDSYEQYF. CDR3 coding DNA: TGTGCCAGTCGATCCGGGACAGACTCCTACGAGCAGTACTTC.

The V gene is TRBV3-1 (or the pseudogene TRBV3-2), the J gene TRBJ1-6; D uncertain. Trimming cost V 1 base and J 6 bases, with 4 bases left between them. Per the germline V gene, CDR1 is LGHDT and CDR2 is YNNKEL (reference sequence). The CDR3 runs to 13 residues. The CDR3 loop is CASSQGVNSPLHF. The CDR3 bases are TGTGCCAGCAGCCAAGGAGTTAATTCACCCCTCCACTTT.

CDR3 residues: CASSLAQERDTEAFF. CDR3 DNA sequence: TGTGCCAGCAGCTTAGCCCAGGAGAGGGACACTGAAGCTTTCTTT. The chain employs TRBV7-2 and TRBJ1-1, with D uncertain. V was shortened by 0 bases and J by 3 bases, with 11 bases between the two germline ends. Germline CDR1 and CDR2: SGHTA and FQGNSA. The CDR3 covers 15 residues.

This clone was picked up one time. The chain employs TRBV11-2 and TRBJ1-5; tentatively, D is TRBD1 (6 bases). Trimming stripped 1 base from V and 0 bases from J, with 10 bases between. CDR1 is SGHAT, CDR2 FQNNGV, per germline. The CDR3 runs 16 residues. CDR3 protein: CASSLGTGFSNQPQHF. CDR3 DNA: TGTGCCAGCAGCTTAGGTACAGGGTTTAGCAATCAGCCCCAGCATTTT.